This TCR beta chain was retrieved from a study of T-cell memory formation after mild COVID-19 (dated by TCRdb to about 2021). Regarding the research as a whole: TCR sequence clusters from the two donors were found to be largely donor specific. In a couple of donors, T-cell clones that expanded and contracted after mild COVID-19 were tracked by sequencing TCRalpha and TCRbeta repertoires over time. Two young, previously healthy adult volunteers, one female and one male, were included in the cohort.

Of note for this clonotype: What antigen it recognizes has not been identified. No base qualities exist here, and no much larger clone lies one base off it.

Sequencing was performed on an Illumina NovaSeq 6000. cDNA libraries for TCRalpha and TCRbeta were prepared by 5'RACE using constant-segment primers, with sample barcodes and unique molecular identifiers added. Trizol reagent was used to extract RNA from every sample. Libraries were amplified in two PCR steps, with a second sample barcode and Illumina TruSeq adapters added in the second step. Sequencing of the libraries was done on an Illumina NovaSeq, producing 2 x 150 bp paired-end reads. Per the authors' processing: With migec v1.2.7, reads were demultiplexed and then collapsed into UMI-guided consensus sequences. With mixcr v2.1.11, UMI consensuses were aligned to TRA and TRB V and J templates and assembled into clonotypes. Expanded or contracted clonotypes were those called significant by both edgeR and NoisET, with noise models trained on biological replicates. For edgeR calls, a false discovery rate-adjusted p below 0.01 and a log2 fold-change threshold of 1 were applied. As an exploratory analysis of dynamics, PCA with hierarchical clustering was applied to max-normalized trajectories of the 1000 most abundant clonotypes. The CD4 or CD8 phenotype of responding clones was assigned using the separately sequenced CD4+ and CD8+ repertoires. TCRdb itself trimmed the public reads at Q25 with fastp, ran MiXCR and retained productive beta chains. Under each unique CDR3 protein, matching rows form one entry showing the most common genes and DNA. TCRdb assigned the V and J calls; the authors' analysis was not used. A total of about 260,000 distinct CDR3 sequences appear in this sample, about a sixth of them only once. The ten most abundant clones make up approximately 23% of the sample.

V is pared back by 4 bases and J by 0 bases, with 18 bases lying between the germline termini. From cysteine to phenylalanine, the CDR3 is 17 amino acids long. Only the CDR3 DNA is retained, 51 bases long and in frame from the first base. CDR1 and CDR2 (SGHTA, FQGNSA) derive from the germline V gene. PBMCs were isolated by Ficoll-Paque density gradient centrifugation. General study outcomes and caveats: Contracting CD4+ clones turned up mainly in the CM and EM memory subsets, whereas EMRA was where CD8+ clones were enriched. SARS-CoV-2 specificity of the second-wave clones peaking on day 37 was not confirmed. The study covered only a couple of mild cases, and larger cohorts including severe cases with pre-infection samples were considered necessary. Some responding clones were detected in pre-infection memory, suggesting pre-existing cross-reactive memory T cells joined the SARS-CoV-2 response. Clones that contracted from day 15 to 85 showed balanced CD4/CD8 phenotypes, whereas a second wave of clones that expanded from day 15 to 37 leaned towards CD4+.

This receptor chain uses TRBV7-2 and TRBJ1-1, with the D gene not confidently named. The sample consisted of PBMCs or a T cell subset sorted from them (not recorded which). The TCR originated in a man between 18 and 35 years old who had mild COVID-19 (a few samples of this study predate the infection). The sample titles of this study are shuffled in the database, so cell type and time point are left out; the donor was told from shared clones. This receptor carries the CDR3 CASSSAKTGIMNTEAFF. The sequenced DNA: TGTGCCAGCAGCTCAGCGAAGACGGGGATAATGAACACTGAAGCTTTCTTT.